The 14 T cell receptor beta chains listed next were all sequenced from one sample in a study of shared clonotypes between healthy human individuals. Assay used: immunoSEQ multiplex PCR; TCRdb lists only in-frame clones, some missing. The table records millions of clones, 85% to 95% of them present only once. The specimen was naive CD4+ T cells sorted from blood. The subset here: CD45RA+ positively selected. These receptors were taken from a man in his late teens or twenties in good health.

The rearrangement links TRBV5-1 to TRBJ2-5, with D possibly being TRBD1 (5 bases). V was trimmed by 2 bases and J by 5 bases, leaving 13 bases between them. The CDR3 contains 14 residues. Germline V gives CDR1 SGHRS, CDR2 YFSETQ. CDR3 loop: CASSLQEPRETQYF. In DNA, the CDR3 is TGCGCCAGCAGCTTACAGGAGCCCAGGGAGACCCAGTACTTC.

This clone showed up just once. This chain links TRBV5-6 with TRBJ1-1; no clear D gene. V was shortened by 2 bases and J by 5 bases, with 19 bases between the two germline ends. CDR1 and CDR2 (germline): SGHDT, YYEEEE. The CDR3 covers 16 residues. Here the CDR3 reads CASSFRWREGKTEAFF. CDR3 in DNA: TGTGCCAGCAGCTTCCGATGGAGGGAAGGTAAGACTGAAGCTTTCTTT. The full variable domain, in which reference TRBV5-6 and TRBJ1-1 provide the parts outside the CDR3, is DAGVTQSPTHLIKTRGQQVTLRCSPKSGHDTVSWYQQALGQGPQFIFQYYEEEERQRGNFPDRFSGHQFPNYSSELNVNALLLGDSALYLCASSFRWREGKTEAFFGQGTRLTVV.

The chain employs TRBV6-6 and TRBJ2-7; 11 nucleotides agree with TRBD2. The CDR3 length is 14 residues. The ends lost 6 bases at V and 4 bases at J; junction bases unmatched: 5. CDR1 MNHNY and CDR2 SVGAGI come from the germline V gene (reference sequence). CDR3 amino acids: CASSLGTSGYEQYF. CDR3 in DNA: TGTGCCAGCAGCCTCGGGACTAGCGGATACGAGCAGTACTTC.

As regards this clone: Different DNA sequences within this sample yield the same CDR3. The V call is TRBV19, the J call TRBJ1-5; no clear D gene. This CDR3 is 14 amino acids long. Trimming shortened V by 3 bases and J by 3 bases, and 9 bases separated the two germline ends. CDR1 is LNHDA and CDR2 is SQIVND in the germline V gene (reference sequence). This CDR3 reads CASSIGQLNQPQHF. CDR3 nucleotide sequence: TGTGCCAGTAGTATCGGGCAGCTCAATCAGCCCCAGCATTTT.

The chain employs TRBV21-1 and TRBJ2-7; TRBD2, the D gene given by the table, was not confirmed from the DNA. TRBV21-1 is termed a pseudogene. This CDR3 comprises 12 residues. The CDR3 sequence is CASTRRNYEQYF. CDR3 sequence (DNA): TGTGCCAGCACCCGGCGGAACTACGAGCAGTACTTC.

This chain uses TRBV9 with TRBJ2-2; 12 bases line up with TRBD2. Germline loops: CDR1 SGDLS, CDR2 YYNGEE. With V trimmed by 0 bases and J by 7 bases, 7 bases remained unmatched. CDR3 size: 17 residues. The chain's CDR3 is CASSVGLAGASDGELFF. DNA for the CDR3: TGTGCCAGCAGCGTAGGACTAGCGGGGGCCTCAGACGGGGAGCTGTTTTTT.

The CDR3 region is CASSLDSGGSTEAFF. In DNA, the CDR3 is TGTGCCAGCAGCTTAGATTCGGGAGGGAGTACTGAAGCTTTCTTT. The genes are TRBV7-9 and TRBJ1-1; no reliable D call. Germline V lookup: CDR1 SEHNR, CDR2 FQNEAQ (reference sequence). V dropped 1 base and J dropped 5 bases, with 14 bases sitting between them. The CDR3 sequence is 15 residues long.

The V gene is TRBV5-1, the J gene TRBJ2-5; TRBD2 might be the D (7 bases). Deletions cut 3 bases from V and 5 bases from J, with 17 bases between. The length of the CDR3 is 15 residues. Per the germline V gene, CDR1 is SGHRS and CDR2 is YFSETQ. The CDR3 bases are TGCGCCAGCAGCTCGACGGGGGGCCCAGGTGAGACCCAGTACTTC. Translating gives CASSSTGGPGETQYF. Variable domain in full (rest from reference TRBV5-1 and TRBJ2-5): KAGVTQTPRYLIKTRGQQVTLSCSPISGHRSVSWYQQTPGQGLQFLFEYFSETQRNKGNFPGRFSGRQFSNSRSEMNVSTLELGDSALYLCASSSTGGPGETQYFGPGTRLLVL.

A note on this clone: The same CDR3 arises from other DNA sequences in this sample as well. The chain joins TRBV5-4 to TRBJ2-5; a possible D gene is TRBD1 (5 bases). Germline V gives CDR1 SGHNT, CDR2 YYREEE (reference sequence). The CDR3 length is 13 residues. V lost 1 base to trimming and J lost 4 bases, with 8 bases between them. The CDR3 nucleotides read TGTGCCAGCAGCTTGCAGGGCCCAGAGACCCAGTACTTC. It yields the protein CASSLQGPETQYF.

The chain uses TRBV6-1 and TRBJ1-4; the match to TRBD1 covers 8 bases. The germline CDR1 and CDR2 sequences are MNHNS and SASEGT. CDR3 size: 14 residues. The trim removed 6 bases at V and 8 bases at J, leaving 8 bases unmatched. The CDR3 protein is CASRPTGGGEKLFF. CDR3 sequence (DNA): TGTGCCAGCAGACCCACAGGGGGGGGCGAAAAACTGTTTTTT.

The chain employs TRBV5-1 and TRBJ1-3; 10 bases fit TRBD1. Germline loops: CDR1 SGHRS, CDR2 YFSETQ. V trimming: 3 bases; J trimming: 0 bases; junction bases outside the gene matches: 9. This CDR3 contains 18 residues. The CDR3 loop reads CASSWTGTGDDSGNTIYF. The CDR3 DNA sequence: TGCGCCAGCAGCTGGACCGGGACAGGGGATGACTCTGGAAACACCATATATTTT.

V and J are TRBV27 and TRBJ1-2; the D is unclear. CDR3 length equals 15 residues. CDR1 MNHEY and CDR2 SMNVEV come from the germline V gene (reference sequence). Trimming took off 4 bases at V and 5 bases at J, with 17 bases between the two ends. CDR3 bases: TGTGCCAGCAGTTGGAGACATTCGGGGAGTTATGGCTACACCTTC. It yields the protein CASSWRHSGSYGYTF.

This clone was observed a few times. The rearrangement joins TRBV5-4 to TRBJ2-5, with 10 bases identical to TRBD2. The V segment lost 3 bases and the J segment 3 bases; nucleotides outside the gene matches: 5. The CDR3 sequence is 15 residues long. Germline CDR1 is SGHNT and CDR2 is YYREEE (reference sequence). CDR3 amino acids: CASSSQAGGKETQYF. The CDR3 DNA reads as TGTGCCAGCAGCTCCCAAGCGGGAGGGAAAGAGACCCAGTACTTC.

Only one count was recorded for this clone. This chain uses TRBV27 with TRBJ2-2, with 8 bases lining up with TRBD1. Germline V CDR1 and CDR2: MNHEY, SMNVEV (reference sequence). Germline trimming cut 10 bases from V and 2 bases from J; bases unmatched to any gene: 9. The CDR3 consists of 15 residues. This CDR3 is CATQGAGGNTGELFF. The CDR3 nucleotides are TGTGCCACCCAGGGGGCAGGGGGCAACACCGGGGAGCTGTTTTTT.